Each of the 25 T cell receptor beta chains below was sequenced from the same sample in a study of response to subunit inactivated influenza vaccine. TCRdb independently ran MiXCR on the RT-PCR reads; one entry per CDR3 protein. The data show about 190,000 distinct CDR3 sequences, around 14% seen once. The sequencing used CD8+ T cells sorted from PBMCs, collected 4 to 6 days after vaccination. These TCRs come from a man aged 45-65 years who received an inactivated influenza vaccine.

This sequence joins TRBV15 and TRBJ1-2; 8 bases fit TRBD1. Germline loops: CDR1 LNHNV, CDR2 YYDKDF (reference sequence). CDR3 length equals 14 residues. The junction had 5 bases not matched to a gene; V was cut back by 4 bases and J by 4 bases. Here the CDR3 reads CATSTTGGGYGYTF. The CDR3 coding sequence is TGTGCCACCAGCACCACAGGGGGAGGCTATGGCTACACCTTC.

A single count supports this clonotype. This sequence joins TRBV27 and TRBJ2-7; 10 bases fit TRBD2. Germline CDR1 is MNHEY and CDR2 is SMNVEV (reference sequence). The V segment lost 5 bases and the J segment 6 bases; nucleotides outside the gene matches: 13. The CDR3 has 16 amino acids. The CDR3 DNA follows: TGTGCCAGCAGTCTTCTAATAGCGGGGGGCCCAACCGAGCAGTACTTC. It is translated as CASSLLIAGGPTEQYF.

This clonotype was seen only a few times. The chain employs TRBV29-1 and TRBJ2-1; D remains ambiguous. Per the germline V gene, CDR1 is SQVTM and CDR2 is ANQGSEA. V dropped 7 bases and J dropped 3 bases, with 16 bases sitting between them. This CDR3 is 14 amino acids long. The CDR3, as DNA: TGCAGCGCTCGACATAGTGAGGTCTACAATGAGCAGTTCTTC. This encodes CSARHSEVYNEQFF.

In this sample, this clonotype turned up a few times. The chain employs TRBV7-9 and TRBJ2-5, with D uncertain. Looked up from germline, CDR1 is SEHNR and CDR2 is FQNEAQ (reference sequence). This CDR3 region has 12 residues. The ends were cut back, 1 base at V and 5 bases at J, with 5 bases in the middle. The CDR3 is CASSLDSETQYF. The DNA of the CDR3 is TGTGCCAGCAGCTTAGATTCCGAGACCCAGTACTTC. Full variable domain (rest looked up from reference TRBV7-9 and TRBJ2-5): DTGVSQNPRHKITKRGQNVTFRCDPISEHNRLYWYRQTLGQGPEFLTYFQNEAQLEKSRLLSDRFSAERPKGSFSTLEIQRTEQGDSAMYLCASSLDSETQYFGPGTRLLVL.

This clonotype came up many times. V is TRBV15 and J is TRBJ2-2; D not resolved. With 0 bases removed from V and 1 base from J, the gap between germline ends came to 3 bases. The CDR3 sequence is 14 residues long. Germline V gene data show CDR1 as LNHNV and CDR2 as YYDKDF (reference sequence). The CDR3 loop reads CATSRDRNTGELFF. The CDR3 region has the DNA TGTGCCACCAGCAGAGATCGGAACACCGGGGAGCTGTTTTTT.

This clonotype has just a few counts. This chain joins TRBV4-3 and TRBJ2-7; D possibly matches TRBD1 or TRBD2 (5 bases each). V was cut by 2 bases and J by 3 bases, with 14 bases left in between. CDR1 and CDR2 from the germline V gene are LGHNA and YSLEER. The CDR3 extends over 15 amino acids. The CDR3 loop reads CASSQHGDGYYEQYF. CDR3 bases: TGCGCCAGCAGCCAACACGGGGACGGTTACTACGAGCAGTACTTC.

In this sample, this clonotype turned up many times. This chain links TRBV2 with TRBJ2-2; D remains unclear. This CDR3 is 12 amino acids long. Germline CDR1 reads SNHLY; CDR2 reads FYNNEI. Trimming took off 2 bases at V and 6 bases at J, with 4 bases between the two ends. The CDR3 loop reads CASSEWAGELFF. DNA for the CDR3: TGTGCCAGCAGTGAATGGGCCGGGGAGCTGTTTTTT.

This clonotype was seen at least ten times. V usage is TRBV6-5 and J usage is TRBJ1-1, with unresolved D. Germline CDR1 is MNHEY and CDR2 is SVGAGI. The length of the CDR3 is 16 residues. V lost 2 bases and J lost 0, with 13 bases in between. The CDR3, as DNA: TGTGCCAGCAGTTACCTGCCACATGGAATGAACACTGAAGCTTTCTTT. Protein sequence: CASSYLPHGMNTEAFF.

This clonotype was detected ten times or more. This sequence joins TRBV7-8 and TRBJ2-1; D unclear. The CDR3 spans 14 residues. In germline, CDR1 is SGHVS, CDR2 FQNEAQ. Trimming cost V 4 bases and J 0 bases, with 7 bases left between them. The CDR3 protein is CASSSASSYNEQFF. CDR3 DNA: TGTGCCAGCAGCTCGGCCAGCTCCTACAATGAGCAGTTCTTC. Supplemented by reference TRBV7-8 and TRBJ2-1, the full variable domain reads GAGVSQSPRYKVAKRGQDVALRCDPISGHVSLFWYQQALGQGPEFLTYFQNEAQLDKSGLPSDRFFAERPEGSVSTLKIQRTQQEDSAVYLCASSSASSYNEQFFGPGTRLTVL.

This clonotype was observed a few times. This rearrangement joins TRBV10-3 to TRBJ1-1; 7 bases are a match to TRBD1. V lost 0 bases, J lost 1 base, and 5 bases stayed unmatched. The CDR3 has 16 residues. The germline V gene encodes CDR1 ENHRY and CDR2 SYGVKD. The CDR3 sequence: CAISESVQGPNTEAFF. CDR3 nucleotide sequence: TGTGCCATCAGTGAGTCAGTACAGGGGCCGAACACTGAAGCTTTCTTT.

This clonotype came up a few times. This sequence joins TRBV4-3 and TRBJ2-4, with D uncertain. The ends were cut back, 1 base at V and 5 bases at J, with 9 bases in the middle. Germline loops: CDR1 LGHNA, CDR2 YSLEER. CDR3 size: 14 residues. The CDR3 here is CASSQVPGQNIQYF. The CDR3 DNA reads as TGCGCCAGCAGCCAAGTCCCCGGTCAAAACATTCAGTACTTC.

The chain joins TRBV29-1 to TRBJ2-1, with D perhaps assigned TRBD1 or TRBD2 (5 bases each). Germline V gene data show CDR1 as SQVTM and CDR2 as ANQGSEA. Trimming took 4 bases from V and 6 from J, leaving 7 bases between them. There are 11 residues in the CDR3. The CDR3 sequence is CSVAGGNEQFF. CDR3 sequence (DNA): TGCAGCGTTGCTGGGGGCAATGAGCAGTTCTTC.

This clonotype was found many times. This chain uses TRBV6-6 with TRBJ2-2; D possibly matches TRBD1 or TRBD2 (5 bases each). The CDR3 totals 13 residues. Per germline, CDR1 MNHNY and CDR2 SVGAGI (reference sequence). V was cut by 4 bases and J by 6 bases, with 9 bases left in between. The CDR3 nucleotides read TGTGCCAGCAGTTGGAGGACATCCGGGGAGCTGTTTTTT. Amino acid sequence: CASSWRTSGELFF.

The table lists this clonotype with many counts. This chain connects TRBV29-1 to TRBJ2-7; maybe TRBD2 (5 bases). Trimming cost V 4 bases and J 1 base, with 8 bases left between them. From germline, CDR1 is SQVTM and CDR2 ANQGSEA. The CDR3 has 12 residues. The CDR3 bases are TGCAGCGTTGTAGGAGGATCCTACGAGCAGTACTTC. Its protein is CSVVGGSYEQYF.

This clonotype was recorded a few times. This chain connects TRBV19 to TRBJ2-7; possible D gene TRBD2, 6 bases. The ends were cut back, 3 bases at V and 6 bases at J, with 15 bases in the middle. This CDR3 has 14 amino acids. Germline V lookup: CDR1 LNHDA, CDR2 SQIVND (reference sequence). Here the CDR3 reads CASSMYGSGGEQYF. For the CDR3, the DNA is TGTGCCAGTAGTATGTACGGGAGTGGCGGCGAGCAGTACTTC.

This clonotype has more than one count but fewer than ten. The chain has TRBV7-2 and TRBJ2-2, with D possibly being TRBD2 (6 bases). The CDR3 length is 13 residues. CDR1 and CDR2 (germline): SGHTA, FQGNSA. Trimming cost V 5 bases and J 5 bases, with 9 bases left between them. The CDR3 protein is CASSARGTGELFF. In DNA, the CDR3 is TGTGCCAGCAGCGCCCGGGGGACCGGGGAGCTGTTTTTT.

The J gene is TRBJ2-7, the V gene TRBV7-9; D possibly corresponds to TRBD1 (6 bases). Per germline, CDR1 SEHNR and CDR2 FQNEAQ (reference sequence). V shed 5 bases and J shed 11 bases, with 16 bases lying between them. There are 12 residues in the CDR3. This CDR3 reads CASSPSHRVKYF. CDR3 nucleotide sequence: TGTGCCAGCAGCCCCAGCCACAGGGTTAAGTACTTC.

The chain recombines TRBV27 with TRBJ2-7, with D possibly being TRBD1 (6 bases). V was cut by 5 bases and J by 0 bases, with 23 bases left in between. The CDR3 has 18 amino acids. The germline gives CDR1 MNHEY, CDR2 SMNVEV (reference sequence). CDR3 region: CASSPRQVISSGSYEQYF. CDR3 coding DNA: TGTGCCAGCAGTCCCCGACAGGTCATTAGCTCAGGCTCCTACGAGCAGTACTTC.

The chain couples TRBV2 to TRBJ2-1, with D possibly being TRBD2 (5 bases). Germline CDR1 is SNHLY and CDR2 is FYNNEI. Trimming removed 7 bases at V and 7 bases at J, with 23 bases between. This CDR3 has 16 residues. This CDR3 is CASMRTPTILGNEQFF. Here the CDR3 DNA reads TGTGCCAGCATGAGGACTCCCACGATTTTGGGGAATGAGCAGTTCTTC.

This clonotype is medium-sized. The chain is built from TRBV12-3 or TRBV12-4 and TRBJ2-1; 8 bases align to TRBD2. This CDR3 is built from 19 residues. The CDR3 protein is CTFSFGPVGGRIPYNEQFF. The CDR3 DNA follows: TGTACCTTCAGTTTCGGGCCTGTCGGCGGGAGGATACCCTACAATGAGCAGTTCTTC.

This clonotype was counted many times. Mismatch with germline at one junction end may stem from a read error. The J gene is TRBJ2-1, the V gene TRBV7-9; no clear D gene. The CDR3 runs to 11 residues. CDR1 and CDR2 (germline): SEHNR, FQNEAQ (reference sequence). The CDR3 spells CASSLARTYIF. Written as DNA, the CDR3 is TGTGCCAGCAGCTTAGCCCGTACATACATCTTC.

The chain carries TRBV6-2 or TRBV6-3 and TRBJ1-1; D not resolved. V lost 1 base and J lost 1, with 4 bases in between. The germline V gene has CDR1 MNHEY and CDR2 SVGEGT. The CDR3 spans 13 residues. The CDR3: CASSYYTNTEAFF. CDR3 bases: TGTGCCAGCAGTTACTATACGAACACTGAAGCTTTCTTT.

The CDR3 loop is CASSLIGAPEAFF. CDR3 in DNA: TGTGCCAGCAGTTTAATTGGAGCCCCTGAAGCTTTCTTT. The chain is built from TRBV27 and TRBJ1-1; no definite D call. There are 13 residues in the CDR3. V was pared by 2 bases and J by 6 bases, with 10 bases between. Germline V CDR1 and CDR2: MNHEY, SMNVEV (reference sequence).

This rearrangement joins TRBV9 to TRBJ2-3; D is uncertain. There are 15 residues in the CDR3. Germline loops: CDR1 SGDLS, CDR2 YYNGEE. Trimming left V 2 bases short and J 1 base short, with 11 bases between. In nucleotides, the CDR3 is TGTGCCAGCAGCGTCGAAGGGCAGGGCACAGATACGCAGTATTTT. Translated, it gives CASSVEGQGTDTQYF. Filled out from reference TRBV9 and TRBJ2-3, the complete variable domain reads DSGVTQTPKHLITATGQRVTLRCSPRSGDLSVYWYQQSLDQGLQFLIQYYNGEERAKGNILERFSAQQFPDLHSELNLSSLELGDSALYFCASSVEGQGTDTQYFGPGTRLTVL.

This clonotype has at least ten counts. Here the CDR3 DNA reads TGTGCCAGCAGCTTAGTGGGGACTGGAAACACCATATATTTT. It specifies CASSLVGTGNTIYF. This rearrangement joins TRBV7-8 to TRBJ1-3, with no clear D. V lost 1 base and J 2 bases, leaving 6 bases between the germline ends. The CDR3 spans 14 residues. Germline CDR1 and CDR2: SGHVS and FQNEAQ. The variable domain in full, with the rest retrieved from reference TRBV7-8 and TRBJ1-3, is GAGVSQSPRYKVAKRGQDVALRCDPISGHVSLFWYQQALGQGPEFLTYFQNEAQLDKSGLPSDRFFAERPEGSVSTLKIQRTQQEDSAVYLCASSLVGTGNTIYFGEGSWLTVV.